This TCR beta chain appears in the sequencing data of a study of blood T cell repertoires in COVID-19. Study in general: Donors in the United States, Italy and Spain gave samples during acute or convalescent COVID-19. T cells, B-cell-depleted T cells, or PBMCs provided the cDNA or gDNA that served as material.

This CDR3 comprises 13 residues. Per the germline V gene, CDR1 is SGHTA and CDR2 is FQGNSA. V lost 5 bases and J lost 2, with 9 bases in between. Original handling: Estimation of nucleated cell counts relied on the amplification of reference gene primers. The table came from immunoSEQ multiplex PCR; TCRdb's copy has only in-frame clones and leaves some out. V, J and clone size reflect that table, while D and trimming were determined from the DNA. The data hold approximately 54,000 clones, with roughly 84% observed a single time. Sample: peripheral blood. The chain has TRBV7-2 and TRBJ1-2, with D uncertain. This TCR derives from a human donor in a cohort sampled during active COVID-19. The CDR3 loop is CASSEGRNYGYTF. The CDR3 region has the DNA TGTGCCAGCAGCGAGGGCCGGAACTATGGCTACACCTTC.